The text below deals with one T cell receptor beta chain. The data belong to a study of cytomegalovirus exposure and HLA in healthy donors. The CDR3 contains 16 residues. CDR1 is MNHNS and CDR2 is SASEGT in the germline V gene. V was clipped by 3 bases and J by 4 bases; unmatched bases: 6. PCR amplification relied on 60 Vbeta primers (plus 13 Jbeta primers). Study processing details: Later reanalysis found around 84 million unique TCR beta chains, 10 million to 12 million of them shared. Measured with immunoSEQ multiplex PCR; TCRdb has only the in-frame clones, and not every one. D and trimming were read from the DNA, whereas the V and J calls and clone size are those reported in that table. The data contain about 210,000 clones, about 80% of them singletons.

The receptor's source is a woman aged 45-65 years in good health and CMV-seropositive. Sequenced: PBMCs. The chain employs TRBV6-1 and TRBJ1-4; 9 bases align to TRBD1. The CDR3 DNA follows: TGTGCCAGCAGTGAGACACAGGGGGCGGGTAATGAAAAACTGTTTTTT. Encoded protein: CASSETQGAGNEKLFF.